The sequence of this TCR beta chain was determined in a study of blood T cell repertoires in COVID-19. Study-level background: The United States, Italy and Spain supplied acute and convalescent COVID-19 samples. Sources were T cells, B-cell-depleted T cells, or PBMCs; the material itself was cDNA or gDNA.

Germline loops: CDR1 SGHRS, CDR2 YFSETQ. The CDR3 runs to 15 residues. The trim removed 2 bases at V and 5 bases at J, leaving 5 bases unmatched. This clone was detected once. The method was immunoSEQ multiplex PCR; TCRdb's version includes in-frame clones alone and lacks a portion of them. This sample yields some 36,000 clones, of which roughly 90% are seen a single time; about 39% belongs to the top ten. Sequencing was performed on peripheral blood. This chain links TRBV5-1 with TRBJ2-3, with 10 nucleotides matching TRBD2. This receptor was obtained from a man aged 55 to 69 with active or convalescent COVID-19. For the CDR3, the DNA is TGCGCCAGCAGCTTATCAGGACTAGCGGTAGATACGCAGTATTTT. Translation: CASSLSGLAVDTQYF.